The rows below give T cell receptor beta chains drawn from one sample of a study of blood T cell repertoires in COVID-19. Using immunoSEQ multiplex PCR, the repertoire was profiled, and TCRdb retains in-frame clones only, with some absent. This sample has fewer than 400,000 clones, with around 80% found just once. The source material was peripheral blood. The source is a man aged 25-45 years with active or convalescent COVID-19. Both conserved end residues are part of each CDR3. Fields, in order: clone size, J gene, V gene, D gene, CDR3 DNA, CDR3 protein. D genes are given only for firm matches. Not all rows give a size; the values are once, few, many and, for expanded clones, a class.

>NA|TRBJ2-1|TRBV6-2/TRBV6-3|TRBD1
TGTGCCAGCAGCTCGCCCCGGGACAGTAATGAGCAGTTCTTC
CASSSPRDSNEQFF
>NA|TRBJ2-1|TRBV2|NA
TGTGCCAGCAGTGATCTCTCGGGCAATGAGCAGTTCTTC
CASSDLSGNEQFF
>NA|TRBJ2-7|TRBV28|TRBD1
TGTGCCAGCAGGGGGACAGGGCCATTCCAGTACGAGCAGTACTTC
CASRGTGPFQYEQYF
>once|TRBJ2-7|TRBV3-1/TRBV3-2|TRBD2
TGTGCCAGCAGCCAGTCCCCTAGCGGGAGCTACGAGCAGTACTTC
CASSQSPSGSYEQYF
>NA|TRBJ1-5|TRBV30|TRBD1
TGTGCCTGGACCCAGGGGGCCAAAAATCAGCCCCAGCATTTT
CAWTQGAKNQPQHF
>NA|TRBJ2-7|TRBV7-2|TRBD1
TGTGCCAGCAGCCCCCTCCTACAGGGGTACTACGAGCAGTACTTC
CASSPLLQGYYEQYF
>NA|TRBJ1-1|TRBV4-1|NA
TGCGCCAGCAGCCGACAGTTGAACACTGAAGCTTTCTTT
CASSRQLNTEAFF
>NA|TRBJ1-6|TRBV30|TRBD1
TGTGCCTGGAGTAGTCAGGGGGTGACAAATTCACCCCTCCACTTT
CAWSSQGVTNSPLHF
>NA|TRBJ2-7|TRBV7-2|TRBD2
TGTGCCAGCAGCATCCTAGCGGGAGGGCCACGCGAGCAGTACTTC
CASSILAGGPREQYF
>few|TRBJ1-2|TRBV25-1|TRBD1
TGTGCCAGCAGTTGGACAGGGGAAGGCTACACCTTC
CASSWTGEGYTF
>few|TRBJ2-6|TRBV7-9|NA
TGTGCCAGCAGCTTAGCGAGTTCTGGGGGACTGTCTGGGGCCAACGTCCTGACTTTC
CASSLASSGGLSGANVLTF
>NA|TRBJ2-5|TRBV28|TRBD1
TGTGCCAGCAGTTCGGCGTTCCCACAGGGGCTTCTGGAGACCCAGTACTTC
CASSSAFPQGLLETQYF
>NA|TRBJ2-5|TRBV18|TRBD2
TGTGCCAGCTCACCAAGGGGAGGGAAACTCCAAGAGACCCAGTACTTC
CASSPRGGKLQETQYF
>NA|TRBJ2-5|TRBV7-6|TRBD2
TGTGCCAGCAGCTTACGACTAGCGGGAGGGCCTGGGGATCGAGAGACCCAGTACTTC
CASSLRLAGGPGDRETQYF
>NA|TRBJ1-2|TRBV18|NA
TGTGCCAGCTCCCCCTCCGAGTACTACACCTTC
CASSPSEYYTF
>NA|TRBJ1-5|TRBV28|TRBD1
TGTGCCAGCAGGAGGCCGGACAGGGGCGAATATAGCAATCAGCCCCAGCATTTT
CASRRPDRGEYSNQPQHF
>NA|TRBJ2-3|TRBV5-1|NA
TGCGCCAGCAGCTTGGGGTCCAGGGACACAGATACGCAGTATTTT
CASSLGSRDTDTQYF
>NA|TRBJ1-4|TRBV4-3|TRBD1
TGCGCCAGCAGCCAAGAAGAGACAGGGTATGAAAAACTGTTTTTT
CASSQEETGYEKLFF
>NA|TRBJ2-2|TRBV6-2/TRBV6-3|TRBD1
TGTGCCAGCAGTGTGCAGGGGGCGGCCGGGGAGCTGTTTTTT
CASSVQGAAGELFF
>NA|TRBJ2-2|TRBV19|NA
TGTGCCAGTAGTAAACAGGGCGACAGGGAGCTGTTTTTT
CASSKQGDRELFF
>NA|TRBJ2-5|TRBV2|NA
TGTGCCAGCAGTCGGACACTTCTAGAGACCCAGTACTTC
CASSRTLLETQYF
>NA|TRBJ2-7|TRBV21-1|NA
TGTGCCAGCAGCGCCACAGGGGGAACCCCAAGGGGTTGTCTCTTC
CASSATGGTPRGCLF
>NA|TRBJ2-6|TRBV3-1/TRBV3-2|TRBD1
TGTGCCAGCAGCCAAGTAGCGACAGGGGCTGTGGCCAACGTCCTGACTTTC
CASSQVATGAVANVLTF
>once|TRBJ1-6|TRBV4-1|NA
TGCCCCCGCCCCCGACTGCCTAGCTCCTATAATTCACCCCTCCACTTT
CPRPRLPSSYNSPLHF
>few|TRBJ1-5|TRBV19|NA
TGTGCCAGCACAAAGCTAGAGGGTGGGTATAGCAATCAGCCCCAGCATTTT
CASTKLEGGYSNQPQHF
>NA|TRBJ1-4|TRBV27|TRBD1
TGTGCCAGCAGTTTTTGGAGGGGGCAGGGTTCACGGGAAAAACTGTTTTTT
CASSFWRGQGSREKLFF
>NA|TRBJ1-1|TRBV5-1|NA
TGCGCCAGCAGCCCCATTTCGCAGGGGAGCACTGAAGCTTTCTTT
CASSPISQGSTEAFF
>once|TRBJ1-6|TRBV28|TRBD1
TGTGCCAGCAGACAACAGGGGGATAGTTCACCCCTCCACTTT
CASRQQGDSSPLHF
>NA|TRBJ2-1|TRBV19|TRBD2
TGTGCCAGTACGGTGGCGGGGGTCTACAATGAGCAGTTCTTC
CASTVAGVYNEQFF
>NA|TRBJ1-6|TRBV6-5|NA
TGTGCCAGCACCCGCGCGGGGGGCGCGGGTTCACCCCTCCACTTT
CASTRAGGAGSPLHF
>NA|TRBJ2-7|TRBV5-4|TRBD1
TGTGCCAGCAGCCCCCAGGGGGTATTCGCCTCCTACGAGCAGTACTTC
CASSPQGVFASYEQYF
>NA|TRBJ1-5|TRBV7-2|NA
TGTGCCAGCAGCTTAGCGCAGATCAATCAGCCCCAGCATTTT
CASSLAQINQPQHF
>NA|TRBJ2-2|TRBV24-1|TRBD1
TGTGCCACCAGTGACTCCGGGACAGGGTACGCCGGGGAGCTGTTTTTT
CATSDSGTGYAGELFF
>NA|TRBJ1-5|TRBV7-9|NA
TGTGCCAGCAGCTTGACTGGCGACCACGATCAGCCCCAGCATTTT
CASSLTGDHDQPQHF
>NA|TRBJ2-1|TRBV6-5|TRBD2
TGTGCCAGCAGTTATTCTGGGACTAGGTTTGATGAGCAGTTCTTC
CASSYSGTRFDEQFF
>once|TRBJ2-5|TRBV7-2|NA
TGTGCCAGCAGCTTAGAAGCGGTACAAGAGACCCAGTACTTC
CASSLEAVQETQYF
>once|TRBJ1-2|TRBV12-3/TRBV12-4|NA
TGTGCCAGCAGGCAGGGGCCGGGCTATGGCTACACCTTC
CASRQGPGYGYTF
>NA|TRBJ1-3|TRBV30|NA
TGTGCCTGGAGCACAGGGCAGGGGGGAAACACCATATATTTT
CAWSTGQGGNTIYF
>once|TRBJ1-5|TRBV7-2|NA
TGTGCCAGCAGCTGGAACAGTGTTCAGCCCCAGCATTTT
CASSWNSVQPQHF
>NA|TRBJ2-1|TRBV5-1|TRBD2
TGCGCCAGCAGCTCAGGACTAGCGGGGTACAATGAGCAGTTCTTC
CASSSGLAGYNEQFF
>NA|TRBJ1-3|TRBV4-3|TRBD1
TGCGCCAGCGGCCAGGACAGGGGCGGAAACACCATATATTTT
CASGQDRGGNTIYF
>NA|TRBJ1-1|TRBV11-3|NA
TGTGCCAGCAGCTTAGTTTCACCTAAAGAGGACACTGAAGCTTTCTTT
CASSLVSPKEDTEAFF
>NA|TRBJ1-4|TRBV9|NA
TGTGCCAGCAGCGTAGAGGGGACACCTAATGAAAAACTGTTTTTT
CASSVEGTPNEKLFF
>NA|TRBJ1-5|TRBV7-2|TRBD1
TGTGCCAGCAGCATCGCGGACAGGGGACATTATAGCAATCAGCCCCAGCATTTT
CASSIADRGHYSNQPQHF
>NA|TRBJ1-2|TRBV6-2/TRBV6-3|NA
TGTGCCAGCAGTTACGCCAGGACGGGGGAGGCCTATGGCTACACCTTC
CASSYARTGEAYGYTF
>once|TRBJ1-2|TRBV3-1/TRBV3-2|TRBD1
TGTGCCAGCAGCCAAGATCTCGCAGGGGGTCGGACCTACACCTTC
CASSQDLAGGRTYTF
>once|TRBJ2-7|TRBV4-3|NA
TGCGCCAGCAGTCGAATTGGAGCAGGGGCCTCCTACGAGCAGTACTTC
CASSRIGAGASYEQYF
>once|TRBJ2-5|TRBV24-1|NA
TGTGCCACCAGTGATTGGGAGAGGGAGACCCAGTACTTC
CATSDWERETQYF
>NA|TRBJ1-1|TRBV29-1|NA
TGCGCGCTCGGAGACACTGAAGCTTTCTTT
CALGDTEAFF
>NA|TRBJ2-3|TRBV4-1|TRBD2
TGCGCCAGCAGCCAGGGACTAGCGGGGGGGTGGGGCACAGATACGCAGTATTTT
CASSQGLAGGWGTDTQYF
>once|TRBJ1-6|TRBV3-1/TRBV3-2|NA
TGTGCCAGCAGCCAAGCCGGACAAGCCCTGAATAATTCACCCCTCCACTTT
CASSQAGQALNNSPLHF